What follows are 26 T cell receptor beta chains derived from one specimen sequenced in a study of shared clonotypes between healthy human individuals. Profiling relied on immunoSEQ multiplex PCR, and the TCRdb table lists in-frame clones only, not all of them. Of roughly 500,000 clones in the sample, roughly 80% were seen once. Sequencing was performed on PBMCs. These receptors all stem from a woman aged 40 to 49 in good health. Some clones in this sample may be carry-over from other donors' samples.

The chain couples TRBV29-1 to TRBJ1-2; the match to TRBD1 covers 8 bases. CDR1 and CDR2 from the germline V gene are SQVTM and ANQGSEA. The V gene end was trimmed by 2 bases and the J gene end by 5 bases; junction bases not matched to a gene: 7. This CDR3 region has 14 residues. Written as DNA, the CDR3 is TGCAGCGTTGAACGCGACAGGGGTTCATATGGCTACACCTTC. It specifies CSVERDRGSYGYTF.

V usage is TRBV5-4 and J usage is TRBJ1-1, with D tentatively TRBD1 (5 bases). CDR3 length: 15 residues. The germline gives CDR1 SGHNT, CDR2 YYREEE (reference sequence). Trimming removed 0 bases at V and 2 bases at J, with 11 bases between. CDR3 sequence (DNA): TGTGCCAGCAGCTTGGCAGAAAGGGGAAACACTGAAGCTTTCTTT. Its translation is CASSLAERGNTEAFF.

There are a few counts of this clone. The V gene is TRBV9, the J gene TRBJ2-3; TRBD2 agrees at 7 bases. Germline CDR1 and CDR2: SGDLS and YYNGEE. The CDR3 extends over 14 amino acids. J was trimmed by 7 bases and V by 0 bases; bases with no gene match: 5. CDR3 in DNA: TGTGCCAGCAGCGTAGACCTAGCGGACAATACGCAGTATTTT. Translation gives CASSVDLADNTQYF.

The V and J genes are TRBV14 and TRBJ2-7; D is unresolved. The CDR3 contains 14 residues. With 1 base removed from V and 0 bases from J, the gap between germline ends came to 7 bases. From germline, CDR1 is SGHDN and CDR2 FVKESK. The CDR3 here is CASSQGPGSYEQYF. The CDR3 nucleotides are TGTGCCAGCAGCCAAGGACCCGGCTCCTACGAGCAGTACTTC.

This clone appeared once. J is TRBJ2-7 and V is TRBV28; D unresolved. Deletions cut 2 bases from V and 5 bases from J, with 4 bases between. This CDR3 spans 11 amino acids. CDR1 is MDHEN and CDR2 is SYDVKM in the germline V gene. The CDR3 loop is CASSLDHEQYF. For the CDR3, the DNA is TGTGCCAGCAGTTTAGACCACGAGCAGTACTTC.

J is TRBJ2-7 and V is TRBV30, with 9 nucleotides matching TRBD1. There are 16 residues in the CDR3. CDR1 is GTSNPN, CDR2 SVGIG, per germline (reference sequence). V trimming: 2 bases; J trimming: 2 bases; junction bases outside the gene matches: 10. The CDR3 loop reads CAWSLPPGQGTYEQYF. CDR3 coding DNA: TGTGCCTGGAGTCTCCCTCCGGGACAGGGTACCTACGAGCAGTACTTC. The full variable domain, its missing parts supplied by reference TRBV30 and TRBJ2-7, is SQTIHQWPATLVQPVGSPLSLECTVEGTSNPNLYWYRQAAGRGLQLLFYSVGIGQISSEVPQNLSASRPQDRQFILSSKKLLLSDSGFYLCAWSLPPGQGTYEQYFGPGTRLTVT.

J is TRBJ1-1 and V is TRBV7-9; D gene unclear. The CDR3 contains 12 residues. V lost 1 base and J 8 bases, leaving 8 bases between the germline ends. From germline, CDR1 is SEHNR and CDR2 FQNEAQ (reference sequence). The CDR3 loop is CASSLGPREAFF. Written as DNA, the CDR3 is TGTGCCAGCAGCTTAGGGCCGAGAGAAGCTTTCTTT.

The rearrangement links TRBV28 to TRBJ1-4; 7 nucleotides agree with TRBD1. The germline V gene has CDR1 MDHEN and CDR2 SYDVKM. The trim removed 6 bases at V and 3 bases at J, leaving 4 bases unmatched. This CDR3 is built from 14 residues. CDR3 DNA sequence: TGTGCCAGCAGAGAGGGGGCCTCTAATGAAAAACTGTTTTTT. It encodes CASREGASNEKLFF.

This clone was recorded only once. V is TRBV5-1 and J is TRBJ2-7, with D unresolved. The germline V gene has CDR1 SGHRS and CDR2 YFSETQ. Trimming shortened V by 0 bases and J by 0 bases, and 13 bases separated the two germline ends. This CDR3 comprises 16 residues. The CDR3 region has the DNA TGCGCCAGCAGCTTGGGTTTTGGGATAAACTCCTACGAGCAGTACTTC. Translation gives CASSLGFGINSYEQYF.

This chain joins TRBV11-3 and TRBJ2-7, with 14 bases matching TRBD2. Germline-derived CDR1 and CDR2 are SGHNT and YENEEA. V gave up 5 bases and J gave up 9 bases; unmatched junction bases: 3. This CDR3 has 13 residues. Here the CDR3 DNA reads TGTGCCAGCAGCCGACTAGCGGGAGGGTTGCAGTACTTC. Protein sequence: CASSRLAGGLQYF.

V and J are TRBV5-6 and TRBJ2-7; tentative D call: TRBD1 (5 bases). V was trimmed by 1 base and J by 2 bases, leaving 10 bases between them. Germline V CDR1 and CDR2: SGHDT, YYEEEE. The CDR3 consists of 14 residues. The CDR3 region is CASSLLSGPYEQYF. The CDR3 nucleotides read TGTGCCAGCAGCTTGTTGTCAGGGCCCTACGAGCAGTACTTC. Combining the CDR3 with reference TRBV5-6 and TRBJ2-7 gives the whole variable domain DAGVTQSPTHLIKTRGQQVTLRCSPKSGHDTVSWYQQALGQGPQFIFQYYEEEERQRGNFPDRFSGHQFPNYSSELNVNALLLGDSALYLCASSLLSGPYEQYFGPGTRLTVT.

This chain connects TRBV11-2 to TRBJ2-1, with D unresolved. Trimming shortened V by 4 bases and J by 8 bases, and 21 bases separated the two germline ends. From germline, CDR1 is SGHAT and CDR2 FQNNGV. The CDR3 extends over 16 amino acids. CDR3 DNA: TGTGCCAGCAGCTCCCCTTTGGACGTTTTTACATATGAGCAGTTCTTC. Translating it yields CASSSPLDVFTYEQFF.

In this sample, this clone turned up once. V is TRBV6-5 and J is TRBJ2-1; 9 bases match TRBD2. Trimming at V came to 5 bases and at J to 0 bases, leaving 2 bases not matched to a gene. CDR1 and CDR2 from the germline V gene are MNHEY and SVGAGI. The CDR3 is 15 amino acids. The CDR3 reads CASSGLANSYNEQFF. In DNA form, the CDR3 reads TGTGCCAGCAGTGGACTAGCGAACTCCTACAATGAGCAGTTCTTC.

The chain links TRBV5-4 to TRBJ1-4, with 9 bases matching TRBD1. Trimming removed 2 bases from V and 7 bases from J; junction bases left unmatched: 6. The CDR3 has 15 residues. Germline-derived CDR1 and CDR2 are SGHNT and YYREEE (reference sequence). For the CDR3, the DNA is TGTGCCAGCAGCTTCGACAGGGGGTTATCTGAAAAACTGTTTTTT. Its translation: CASSFDRGLSEKLFF.

This clone was seen ten or more times. V and J are TRBV5-3 and TRBJ2-7; 13 bases match TRBD2. TRBV5-3 is an ORF for which the function is uncertain. V lost 1 base and J lost 1; bases outside the gene matches: 2. This CDR3 region has 16 residues. CDR3 in DNA: TGTGCCAGAAGCTTGACTAGCGGGAGGGCTTCCTACGAGCAGTACTTC. The encoded protein is CARSLTSGRASYEQYF.

The chain has TRBV28 and TRBJ2-7; no reliable D call. This CDR3 spans 16 amino acids. CDR1 MDHEN and CDR2 SYDVKM come from the germline V gene. The ends were cut back, 5 bases at V and 4 bases at J, with 21 bases in the middle. CDR3 loop: CASSPHYVGIGYEQYF. Here the CDR3 DNA reads TGTGCCAGCAGTCCTCATTATGTTGGGATCGGGTACGAGCAGTACTTC.

V usage is TRBV28 and J usage is TRBJ1-2; D may be TRBD1 (6 bases). Trimming shortened V by 2 bases and J by 7 bases, and 11 bases separated the two germline ends. This CDR3 comprises 13 residues. Looked up from germline, CDR1 is MDHEN and CDR2 is SYDVKM. Here the CDR3 DNA reads TGTGCCAGCAGTTTAACTGGGGGCTCTGGCTACACCTTC. Translating gives CASSLTGGSGYTF.

The chain links TRBV28 to TRBJ1-5; TRBD1 is a possible D gene (6 bases). The CDR3 spans 15 residues. With 8 bases removed from V and 5 bases from J, the gap between germline ends came to 19 bases. Per germline, CDR1 MDHEN and CDR2 SYDVKM. CDR3 residues: CASAEGTGSDQPQHF. The CDR3 DNA reads as TGTGCCAGCGCTGAGGGTACAGGGTCGGATCAGCCCCAGCATTTT.

The rearrangement joins TRBV7-3 to TRBJ2-7; 12 nucleotides match TRBD1. Trimming removed 0 bases from V and 5 bases from J; junction bases left unmatched: 5. Germline V lookup: CDR1 SGHTA, CDR2 FQGTGA. CDR3 length equals 16 residues. The CDR3 here is CASSLTPGQGANEQYF. The CDR3 DNA reads as TGTGCCAGCAGCTTAACCCCGGGACAGGGGGCTAACGAGCAGTACTTC. Full variable domain (remainder filled in from reference TRBV7-3 and TRBJ2-7): GAGVSQTPSNKVTEKGKYVELRCDPISGHTALYWYRQSLGQGPEFLIYFQGTGAADDSGLPNDRFFAVRPEGSVSTLKIQRTERGDSAVYLCASSLTPGQGANEQYFGPGTRLTVT.

The V and J genes are TRBV6-1 and TRBJ1-2; 9 nucleotides match TRBD1. Trimming removed 7 bases from V and 7 bases from J; junction bases left unmatched: 7. This CDR3 spans 13 amino acids. CDR1 and CDR2 from the germline V gene are MNHNS and SASEGT. The CDR3 sequence: CASTWDREGGYTF. The CDR3 DNA reads TGTGCCAGCACCTGGGACAGGGAGGGTGGCTACACCTTC.

This chain connects TRBV28 to TRBJ2-7; 11 bases align to TRBD2. Trimming cost V 7 bases and J 2 bases; bases outside gene matches: 7. This CDR3 comprises 15 residues. Germline assignment: CDR1 MDHEN and CDR2 SYDVKM. As DNA, the CDR3 is TGTGCCAGCATCCGAGTAGCGGGAGGGACCTACGAGCAGTACTTC. Encoded protein: CASIRVAGGTYEQYF. The full variable domain, completed using reference TRBV28 and TRBJ2-7, is DVKVTQSSRYLVKRTGEKVFLECVQDMDHENMFWYRQDPGLGLRLIYFSYDVKMKEKGDIPEGYSVSREKKERFSLILESASTNQTSMYLCASIRVAGGTYEQYFGPGTRLTVT.

This chain joins TRBV15 and TRBJ2-1; 11 positions agree with TRBD2. Unmatched junction bases numbered 9, after V lost 0 bases and J lost 8 bases. CDR3 length equals 17 residues. CDR1 and CDR2 (germline): LNHNV, YYDKDF (reference sequence). CDR3 bases: TGTGCCACCAGCAGAGATGGCACTAGCGGGAGTTGGGATGAGCAGTTCTTC. Translating gives CATSRDGTSGSWDEQFF. Full variable domain (outside the CDR3, taken from reference TRBV15 and TRBJ2-1): DAMVIQNPRYQVTQFGKPVTLSCSQTLNHNVMYWYQQKSSQAPKLLFHYYDKDFNNEADTPDNFQSRRPNTSFCFLDIRSPGLGDTAMYLCATSRDGTSGSWDEQFFGPGTRLTVL.

Note on this clone: A read error may account for a junction end that differs from germline. The V call is TRBV5-4, the J call TRBJ1-1, with 9 bases that match TRBD1. CDR3 length: 13 amino acids. Germline loops: CDR1 SGHNT, CDR2 YYREEE (reference sequence). The DNA for the CDR3 is TGTGCCAGCAGCTCGGACAGGGGTGGTGAAACTTTCTTT. Amino acid sequence: CASSSDRGGETFF.

This clone was observed a few times. The chain links TRBV28 to TRBJ1-3; D is unresolved. V lost 8 bases to trimming and J lost 4 bases, with 18 bases between them. In germline, CDR1 is MDHEN, CDR2 SYDVKM. The CDR3 covers 15 residues. The DNA for the CDR3 is TGTGCCAGCGGCCCCCCCCTGGGCGGAGGAAACACCATATATTTT. The encoded protein is CASGPPLGGGNTIYF.

For the CDR3, the DNA is TGCAGCGTTGGGGCCCTCGAGGGACAGGCCGGGGGGGAAAAACTGTTTTTT. Protein product: CSVGALEGQAGGEKLFF. V gene TRBV29-1 combines with J gene TRBJ1-4; the match to TRBD1 covers 8 bases. Germline CDR1 is SQVTM and CDR2 is ANQGSEA. The CDR3 consists of 17 residues. J gave up 8 bases and V 4 bases, and 18 bases lay outside the gene matches.

The chain uses TRBV7-3 and TRBJ2-3; maybe TRBD2 (5 bases). This CDR3 has 14 residues. V was pared by 4 bases and J by 2 bases, with 10 bases between. The germline V gene encodes CDR1 SGHTA and CDR2 FQGTGA. The CDR3 DNA is TGTGCCAGCAGCTCCTCGGACTTCACAGATACGCAGTATTTT. This sequence encodes CASSSSDFTDTQYF. Complete variable domain (other parts from reference TRBV7-3 and TRBJ2-3): GAGVSQTPSNKVTEKGKYVELRCDPISGHTALYWYRQSLGQGPEFLIYFQGTGAADDSGLPNDRFFAVRPEGSVSTLKIQRTERGDSAVYLCASSSSDFTDTQYFGPGTRLTVL.